A single sample gave rise to the 19 T cell receptor beta chains below, sequenced in a study of cytomegalovirus exposure and HLA in healthy donors. The PCR contained 60 Vbeta and 13 Jbeta primers. Only in-frame clones appear in the TCRdb table, and some are missing; sequencing was by immunoSEQ multiplex PCR. The data show some 170,000 clones, with about 9% seen just once and 1% to 1.5% held by the top ten. The sample taken for sequencing was PBMCs. All receptors derive from a woman aged 25 to 39 in good health and CMV-seropositive.

DNA for the CDR3: TGTGCCAGCAGCTTTCTGTCTCCGGGGAACACCGGGGAGCTGTTTTTT. Amino acid sequence: CASSFLSPGNTGELFF. The genes are TRBV5-4 and TRBJ2-2; D is unclear. CDR3 length equals 16 residues. CDR1 and CDR2 from the germline V gene are SGHNT and YYREEE (reference sequence). Trimming pared 2 bases from V and 1 base from J, leaving 12 bases between. Full variable domain (rest looked up from reference TRBV5-4 and TRBJ2-2): ETGVTQSPTHLIKTRGQQVTLRCSSQSGHNTVSWYQQALGQGPQFIFQYYREEENGRGNFPPRFSGLQFPNYSSELNVNALELDDSALYLCASSFLSPGNTGELFFGEGSRLTVL.

The J gene is TRBJ2-1, the V gene TRBV20-1; weak D call: TRBD1 (6 bases). Trimming took off 6 bases at V and 9 bases at J, with 12 bases between the two ends. The V gene's germline CDR1 is DFQATT and CDR2 SNEGSKA (reference sequence). The CDR3 spans 11 residues. The CDR3 bases are TGCAGTGCCGTAGAGGGGGTTGAGCAGTTCTTC. It codes for CSAVEGVEQFF.

The J gene is TRBJ2-3, the V gene TRBV7-9, with TRBD2 identical over 8 bases. Germline CDR1 is SEHNR and CDR2 is FQNEAQ (reference sequence). The CDR3 has 14 amino acids. The trim removed 5 bases at V and 8 bases at J, leaving 9 bases unmatched. CDR3 sequence: CASSRSGLVGTQYF. CDR3 bases: TGTGCCAGCAGCCGCTCGGGACTAGTGGGTACGCAGTATTTT.

The chain joins TRBV18 to TRBJ2-7; D may be TRBD2 (6 bases). Trimming cost V 2 bases and J 1 base, with 12 bases left between them. Germline CDR1 is KGHSH and CDR2 is LQKENI. The CDR3 loop spans 15 amino acids. The CDR3 sequence: CASSPYGGSSYEQYF. The DNA of the CDR3 is TGTGCCAGCTCACCATACGGGGGAAGTTCCTACGAGCAGTACTTC.

This clone was counted between two and nine times. The V gene is TRBV4-1, the J gene TRBJ1-5; TRBD1 might be the D (5 bases). The CDR3 spans 14 residues. The germline V and J ends were trimmed by 4 bases and 0 bases, with 7 bases remaining between them. Germline assignment: CDR1 MGHRA and CDR2 YSYEKL. DNA of the CDR3: TGCGCCAGCAGCCGACAGATTAGCAATCAGCCCCAGCATTTT. It encodes CASSRQISNQPQHF.

V usage is TRBV7-6 and J usage is TRBJ1-3; perhaps TRBD1 as D (5 bases). The V end lost 5 bases, the J end lost 1 base, and 18 bases lay between the germline ends. CDR3 length equals 17 residues. Looked up from germline, CDR1 is SGHVS and CDR2 is FNYEAQ. In DNA form, the CDR3 reads TGTGCCAGCAGCCCGACGTCACAGGAGTATTCTGGAAACACCATATATTTT. Its protein product is CASSPTSQEYSGNTIYF.

V gene TRBV21-1 combines with J gene TRBJ2-1; no DNA check was done on the table's D call, TRBD2. TRBV21-1 is listed as a pseudogene. The CDR3 spans 11 residues. DNA for the CDR3: TGTGCCAGCAGCTCCCGGACTAGCATGTTCTTC. Translation gives CASSSRTSMFF.

This chain joins TRBV7-9 and TRBJ2-5, with 12 bases lining up with TRBD2. The ends lost 1 base at V and 3 bases at J; junction bases unmatched: 6. The CDR3 sequence is 17 residues long. The germline V gene encodes CDR1 SEHNR and CDR2 FQNEAQ (reference sequence). The CDR3 spells CASSLGGTSGRKETQYF. DNA of the CDR3: TGTGCCAGCAGCTTAGGGGGCACTAGCGGGAGGAAAGAGACCCAGTACTTC.

This clone was found a few times. The V and J genes are TRBV27 and TRBJ1-1; a possible D gene is TRBD1 (6 bases). CDR3 length: 13 residues. Germline V gene sequence: CDR1 MNHEY, CDR2 SMNVEV (reference sequence). Trimming cost V 7 bases and J 4 bases, with 13 bases left between them. CDR3 nucleotide sequence: TGTGCCAGCACCCAAGGGGGAATCACTGAAGCTTTCTTT. Amino acids: CASTQGGITEAFF.

This clone was observed a few times. This rearrangement joins TRBV5-5 to TRBJ1-1; possible D gene TRBD1, 6 bases. Germline CDR1 is SGHKS and CDR2 is YYEKEE (reference sequence). Trimming removed 0 bases from V and 3 bases from J, with 12 bases in between. CDR3 length: 15 amino acids. The CDR3 reads CASSLGTTGHTEAFF. The CDR3 bases are TGTGCCAGCAGCTTGGGGACGACAGGTCACACTGAAGCTTTCTTT.

The chain combines TRBV7-8 with TRBJ2-1, with 7 bases lining up with TRBD1. The CDR3 has 15 amino acids. Germline loops: CDR1 SGHVS, CDR2 FQNEAQ. V gave up 3 bases and J gave up 2 bases; unmatched junction bases: 4. The CDR3 DNA is TGTGCCAGCAGCTTCGACAGGGCGCCCTACAATGAGCAGTTCTTC. Its protein is CASSFDRAPYNEQFF.

This clone occurred a few times. This chain uses TRBV13 with TRBJ1-2; D call uncertain. The CDR3 covers 12 residues. The V end lost 3 bases, the J end lost 2 bases, and 4 bases lay between the germline ends. Germline V gene sequence: CDR1 PRHDT, CDR2 FYEKMQ (reference sequence). The chain's CDR3 is CASSLENYGYTF. In nucleotides, the CDR3 is TGTGCCAGCAGCTTGGAGAACTATGGCTACACCTTC.

There are a few counts of this clone. This sequence joins TRBV6-5 and TRBJ1-2; TRBD1 might be the D (5 bases). Germline lookup yields CDR1 MNHEY and CDR2 SVGAGI. Trimming cost V 0 bases and J 6 bases, with 11 bases left between them. The CDR3 consists of 14 residues. The CDR3 DNA sequence: TGTGCCAGCAGTTACTCGGGGGGAGAGGATGGCTACACCTTC. Translation: CASSYSGGEDGYTF.

This clone was seen a handful of times. The CDR3 coding sequence is TGTGCCATCAGGGAGATCTTCACGCAGTATTTT. Its protein is CAIREIFTQYF. The J gene is TRBJ2-3, the V gene TRBV10-3; no definite D call. CDR1 is ENHRY and CDR2 is SYGVKD in the germline V gene. With 6 bases removed from V and 9 bases from J, the gap between germline ends came to 10 bases. The CDR3 has 11 residues.

In this sample, this clone turned up a few times. Other DNA sequences of this sample code for an identical CDR3. CDR3 sequence: CASSEGRGTEAFF. The CDR3, as DNA: TGTGCCAGCAGTGAAGGTCGAGGCACTGAAGCTTTCTTT. The chain employs TRBV6-1 and TRBJ1-1; D uncertain. In germline, CDR1 is MNHNS, CDR2 SASEGT. This CDR3 is built from 13 residues. V was cut by 1 base and J by 4 bases, with 7 bases left in between.

The V call is TRBV18, the J call TRBJ1-1; weak D call: TRBD1 (5 bases). Trimming pared 5 bases from V and 5 bases from J, leaving 15 bases between. This CDR3 has 14 amino acids. Germline CDR1 is KGHSH and CDR2 is LQKENI. CDR3: CASSIDLTGTEAFF. In nucleotides, the CDR3 is TGTGCCAGCTCAATCGACCTTACAGGAACTGAAGCTTTCTTT.

CDR3 sequence (DNA): TGCGCCAGCAGCGCGAGGGACAGAAGCACAGATACGCAGTATTTT. It specifies CASSARDRSTDTQYF. The chain is built from TRBV5-1 and TRBJ2-3; 7 positions match TRBD1. The ends lost 4 bases at V and 0 bases at J; junction bases unmatched: 5. Germline assignment: CDR1 SGHRS and CDR2 YFSETQ. This CDR3 comprises 15 residues. The full variable domain, in which reference TRBV5-1 and TRBJ2-3 provide the parts outside the CDR3, is KAGVTQTPRYLIKTRGQQVTLSCSPISGHRSVSWYQQTPGQGLQFLFEYFSETQRNKGNFPGRFSGRQFSNSRSEMNVSTLELGDSALYLCASSARDRSTDTQYFGPGTRLTVL.

The chain joins TRBV19 to TRBJ2-3; 14 bases fit TRBD2. CDR1 LNHDA and CDR2 SQIVND come from the germline V gene (reference sequence). Trimming at V came to 4 bases and at J to 3 bases, leaving 3 bases not matched to a gene. The CDR3 is 16 residues long. This CDR3 is CASSSWTSGRTDTQYF. CDR3 DNA sequence: TGTGCCAGTAGTAGTTGGACTAGCGGGAGGACAGATACGCAGTATTTT.

The gene calls are TRBV14 and TRBJ1-2; D unresolved. The CDR3 sequence is 12 residues long. From germline, CDR1 is SGHDN and CDR2 FVKESK. Trimming took 2 bases from V and 4 from J, leaving 5 bases between them. The DNA for the CDR3 is TGTGCCAGCAGCCAACGGGTCTATGGCTACACCTTC. Its translation is CASSQRVYGYTF.